The 18 T cell receptor beta chains in this list originate from one sample, sequenced in a study of response to subunit inactivated influenza vaccine. MiXCR, applied by TCRdb to the RT-PCR reads, yields one record per CDR3 protein. The profile shows under 750,000 distinct CDR3 sequences, approximately 12% of them singletons. This specimen consisted of PBMCs from blood, obtained on the day of vaccination. These receptor sequences come from a man aged 50-60 years who received an inactivated influenza vaccine.

The chain has TRBV20-1 and TRBJ2-3; D is perhaps TRBD1 or TRBD2 (5 bases each). Germline V gene data show CDR1 as DFQATT and CDR2 as SNEGSKA (reference sequence). There are 13 residues in the CDR3. Deletions cut 6 bases from V and 1 base from J, with 11 bases between. CDR3 coding DNA: TGCAGTGCCCCCGGGGCCCGCACAGATACGCAGTATTTT. It is translated as CSAPGARTDTQYF.

This clonotype was detected only a few times. The V and J genes are TRBV27 and TRBJ2-1; D is possibly TRBD1 (5 bases). The CDR3 runs 11 residues. With 4 bases removed from V and 10 bases from J, the gap between germline ends came to 8 bases. The germline V gene has CDR1 MNHEY and CDR2 SMNVEV (reference sequence). As DNA, the CDR3 is TGTGCCAGCAGTTCTCCAGGGGAGCAGTTCTTC. Encoded protein: CASSSPGEQFF.

Many counts were recorded for this clonotype. The rearrangement uses TRBV6-1 and TRBJ1-5, with TRBD1 as a possible D gene (6 bases). CDR3 length equals 15 residues. Trimming cost V 7 bases and J 2 bases, with 15 bases left between them. CDR1 and CDR2 from the germline V gene are MNHNS and SASEGT. The CDR3 here is CASKPNPGGNQPQHF. CDR3 in DNA: TGTGCCAGCAAACCAAACCCAGGGGGCAATCAGCCCCAGCATTTT.

V gene TRBV3-1 combines with J gene TRBJ2-5; no definite D call. The V end lost 2 bases, the J end lost 5 bases, and 18 bases lay between the germline ends. Germline values: CDR1 LGHDT, CDR2 YNNKEL (reference sequence). This CDR3 has 16 residues. The CDR3 DNA sequence: TGTGCCAGCAGCCAACTATCGACGTTAGGCGGTGAGACCCAGTACTTC. It encodes CASSQLSTLGGETQYF.

In its sample, this clonotype was seen a few times. The chain carries TRBV12-3 or TRBV12-4 and TRBJ2-3, with 14 bases lining up with TRBD2. The CDR3 is made up of 19 amino acids. V shed 6 bases, J shed 0 bases, and the junction held 11 bases outside the gene matches. CDR3 sequence: CASSSTSGGASRSTDTQYF. The CDR3 nucleotides read TGTGCCAGCAGCTCGACTAGCGGGGGGGCGAGTAGGAGCACAGATACGCAGTATTTT.

The table lists this clonotype with a few counts. V and J are TRBV20-1 and TRBJ1-5; 7 bases map to TRBD1. CDR3 size: 14 residues. Per the germline V gene, CDR1 is DFQATT and CDR2 is SNEGSKA (reference sequence). With 3 bases clipped from V and 6 bases from J, the junction kept 8 bases outside the gene matches. CDR3 residues: CSARTGPTSQPQHF. In DNA form, the CDR3 reads TGCAGTGCTAGGACAGGGCCGACGAGTCAGCCCCAGCATTTT.

V and J are TRBV12-3 or TRBV12-4 and TRBJ1-2; TRBD1 is a possible D gene (5 bases). There are 11 residues in the CDR3. V gave up 1 base and J gave up 13 bases, with 10 bases separating them. CDR3 in DNA: TGTGCCAGCAGTTTAGGACAGAGCGGCACCTTC. Encoded protein: CASSLGQSGTF.

The V and J genes are TRBV12-3 or TRBV12-4 and TRBJ2-2, with 11 bases lining up with TRBD1. V shed 6 bases and J 7 bases; nucleotides not matched to a gene: 7. The CDR3 loop spans 15 amino acids. CDR3 sequence reads: CASSPGTGGIGELFF. The CDR3 DNA sequence: TGTGCCAGCAGCCCCGGGACAGGGGGGATCGGGGAGCTGTTTTTT.

This clonotype was seen more than once but under ten times. The chain recombines TRBV4-1 with TRBJ2-7; 7 positions match TRBD1. J was trimmed by 5 bases and V by 4 bases; bases with no gene match: 11. This CDR3 contains 15 residues. Germline V CDR1 and CDR2: MGHRA, YSYEKL. In DNA form, the CDR3 reads TGCGCCAGCAGCCCTTTGACCGGGACAGTCAACGAGCAGTACTTC. This encodes CASSPLTGTVNEQYF.

This clonotype has a handful of counts. The rearrangement links TRBV5-6 to TRBJ2-2; tentative D call: TRBD1 (6 bases). Trimming took off 3 bases at V and 1 base at J, with 16 bases between the two ends. Germline V CDR1 and CDR2: SGHDT, YYEEEE. CDR3 length equals 17 residues. For the CDR3, the DNA is TGTGCCAGCAGCTGGGGGACCGGGACATGGAACACCGGGGAGCTGTTTTTT. Protein sequence: CASSWGTGTWNTGELFF.

This clonotype showed up just a few times. The rearrangement joins TRBV20-1 to TRBJ2-1, with 10 bases that match TRBD2. CDR1 DFQATT and CDR2 SNEGSKA come from the germline V gene (reference sequence). The V segment lost 1 base and the J segment 10 bases; nucleotides outside the gene matches: 10. The CDR3 runs 15 residues. CDR3 bases: TGCAGTGCTAGAGGTCCTAGCGGGAGTATCTGGGAGCAGTTCTTC. This codes for CSARGPSGSIWEQFF.

The gene calls are TRBV5-1 and TRBJ2-3; 9 nucleotides agree with TRBD1. Germline V gene sequence: CDR1 SGHRS, CDR2 YFSETQ. There are 16 residues in the CDR3. V trimming: 3 bases; J trimming: 4 bases; junction bases outside the gene matches: 9. The CDR3 nucleotides are TGCGCCAGCAGCTCCTATAAACAGGGGGCGGCAGATACGCAGTATTTT. Protein sequence: CASSSYKQGAADTQYF.

This clonotype was recorded at least ten times. V usage is TRBV11-2 and J usage is TRBJ2-3; D may be TRBD2 (5 bases). CDR3 length: 15 amino acids. The V gene's germline CDR1 is SGHAT and CDR2 FQNNGV. The germline V and J ends were trimmed by 5 bases and 2 bases, with 14 bases remaining between them. CDR3 region: CASSPRQLATDTQYF. CDR3 DNA sequence: TGTGCCAGCAGCCCCCGCCAGCTAGCCACAGATACGCAGTATTTT.

This clonotype occurred a few times. J is TRBJ1-2 and V is TRBV29-1; D possibly corresponds to TRBD1 (6 bases). CDR1 and CDR2 (germline): SQVTM, ANQGSEA. Trimming cost V 1 base and J 7 bases, with 16 bases left between them. The CDR3 loop spans 14 amino acids. The CDR3 is CSVEGRGSFGGYTF. CDR3 DNA sequence: TGCAGCGTTGAAGGCAGGGGCTCTTTTGGTGGCTACACCTTC.

This clonotype was counted ten times or more. The chain's CDR3 is CASSQSVGAAGTGELFF. The CDR3 coding sequence is TGTGCCAGCAGCCAGTCAGTCGGGGCAGCGGGCACCGGGGAGCTGTTTTTT. This chain connects TRBV14 to TRBJ2-2, with D possibly TRBD2 on 6 matching bases. This CDR3 has 17 residues. V shed 3 bases and J shed 4 bases, with 18 bases lying between them. Per the germline V gene, CDR1 is SGHDN and CDR2 is FVKESK.

This clonotype was detected a few times. This chain connects TRBV4-2 to TRBJ1-3; D is unresolved. V was shortened by 0 bases and J by 0 bases, with 9 bases between the two germline ends. Germline loops: CDR1 LGHNA, CDR2 YNFKEQ. The CDR3 is made up of 16 amino acids. As DNA, the CDR3 is TGTGCCAGCAGCCAAGACCGTTCGATCTCTGGAAACACCATATATTTT. Amino acid sequence: CASSQDRSISGNTIYF.

This clonotype was observed many times. This chain connects TRBV5-1 to TRBJ2-2, with D possibly matching TRBD2 (5 bases). V lost 1 base to trimming and J lost 5 bases, with 12 bases between them. Germline V lookup: CDR1 SGHRS, CDR2 YFSETQ. The CDR3 sequence is 15 residues long. CDR3 DNA sequence: TGCGCCAGCAGCTTGTCCGAGGGAGTAACCGGGGAGCTGTTTTTT. Residues: CASSLSEGVTGELFF.

This clonotype was counted ten times or more. This chain uses TRBV9 with TRBJ2-5, with D maybe TRBD2 (6 bases). V gave up 0 bases and J gave up 0 bases, with 12 bases separating them. Germline V gene lookup returns CDR1 SGDLS and CDR2 YYNGEE. The CDR3 length is 16 residues. CDR3 nucleotides: TGTGCCAGCAGCGTAGCGGGACTGGGGTACCAAGAGACCCAGTACTTC. Translated: CASSVAGLGYQETQYF.